One sample yielded the 18 T cell receptor beta chains listed below, sequenced in a study of Ad26.COV2.S vaccination and SARS-CoV-2 variants. Treatment denoted: roughly 18 received Ad26.COV2.S at low or high dose, single or two shots; a few received placebo; per-sample allocation not given. Sample collection was performed on day 63 after the first vaccine or placebo injection. TCRdb keeps only in-frame clones here, not all; method: immunoSEQ multiplex PCR. The sample lists some 390,000 clones; about 91% were seen once. The sequenced sample was peripheral blood, obtained in a trial of Ad26.COV2.S vaccine versus placebo. These receptors were obtained from a person aged 18-60 years who received the Ad26.COV2.S COVID-19 vaccine or a placebo.

The chain employs TRBV29-1 and TRBJ2-2, with D perhaps matching TRBD2 (6 bases). The CDR3 consists of 13 residues. Per the germline V gene, CDR1 is SQVTM and CDR2 is ANQGSEA. The ends were cut back, 5 bases at V and 10 bases at J, with 17 bases in the middle. CDR3 in DNA: TGCAGCGTTTTTAGCGGTAGCCCCGCGGAGCTGTTTTTT. Amino acid sequence: CSVFSGSPAELFF.

The V call is TRBV5-4, the J call TRBJ2-5; perhaps TRBD1 as D (6 bases). V dropped 1 base and J dropped 2 bases, with 12 bases sitting between them. The CDR3 sequence is 15 residues long. The germline V gene has CDR1 SGHNT and CDR2 YYREEE (reference sequence). DNA of the CDR3: TGTGCCAGCAGCTTGCGGGACACTCAACAAGAGACCCAGTACTTC. Its protein product is CASSLRDTQQETQYF.

This chain joins TRBV27 and TRBJ1-4; D remains unclear. V lost 1 base and J lost 8, with 8 bases in between. The germline CDR1 and CDR2 sequences are MNHEY and SMNVEV (reference sequence). The CDR3 covers 13 residues. The CDR3 reads CASSLLFGEKLFF. CDR3 nucleotides: TGTGCCAGCAGTTTATTATTTGGAGAAAAACTGTTTTTT.

The gene calls are TRBV6-5 and TRBJ2-6; D uncertain. Germline-derived CDR1 and CDR2 are MNHEY and SVGAGI. Trimming stripped 8 bases from V and 1 base from J, with 3 bases between. The CDR3 totals 12 residues. Here the CDR3 reads CASGSGANVLTF. The CDR3 region has the DNA TGTGCCAGCGGTTCTGGGGCCAACGTCCTGACTTTC.

V gene TRBV5-1 combines with J gene TRBJ2-5, with D unclear. With 4 bases removed from V and 2 bases from J, the gap between germline ends came to 15 bases. Per germline, CDR1 SGHRS and CDR2 YFSETQ. The CDR3 consists of 15 residues. CDR3 residues: CASSPGIKWQETQYF. The CDR3 DNA follows: TGCGCCAGCAGCCCGGGTATTAAGTGGCAAGAGACCCAGTACTTC.

This sequence joins TRBV27 and TRBJ1-5; a weak D match, TRBD1 (5 bases). CDR1 is MNHEY and CDR2 is SMNVEV in the germline V gene (reference sequence). The CDR3 is made up of 13 amino acids. V was clipped by 6 bases and J by 3 bases, with 9 bases between them. The CDR3 DNA reads as TGTGCCAGCAGAACAGGCTCCAATCAGCCCCAGCATTTT. It encodes CASRTGSNQPQHF.

This clone was picked up one time. CDR3 in amino acids: CASKQGINQPQHF. The DNA for the CDR3 is TGTGCCAGCAAACAGGGTATCAATCAGCCCCAGCATTTT. The chain carries TRBV28 and TRBJ1-5; a possible D gene is TRBD1 (6 bases). CDR1 is MDHEN and CDR2 is SYDVKM in the germline V gene. The CDR3 is 13 amino acids. The V end was cut by 7 bases, the J end by 3 bases, with 10 bases between.

V usage is TRBV5-1 and J usage is TRBJ2-1, with 7 bases that match TRBD1. Germline CDR1 and CDR2: SGHRS and YFSETQ. Unmatched junction bases numbered 11, after V lost 2 bases and J lost 9 bases. CDR3 length: 15 residues. The CDR3 spells CASSLYRTGPGEQFF. The CDR3 DNA sequence: TGCGCCAGCAGCTTATACCGGACAGGACCTGGTGAGCAGTTCTTC.

The V and J genes are TRBV28 and TRBJ2-7; TRBD1 matches 7 bases. V gave up 4 bases and J gave up 2 bases; unmatched junction bases: 20. In germline, CDR1 is MDHEN, CDR2 SYDVKM. The CDR3 length is 19 residues. CDR3 amino acids: CASSSNRDSPSTPAYEQYF. CDR3 nucleotides: TGTGCCAGCAGTTCCAACCGGGACAGCCCTTCCACCCCAGCCTACGAGCAGTACTTC.

CDR3 protein: CSVDPSRTGELFF. The CDR3 coding sequence is TGCAGCGTTGATCCTAGCCGCACCGGGGAGCTGTTTTTT. The chain couples TRBV29-1 to TRBJ2-2, with D possibly matching TRBD2 (5 bases). This CDR3 region has 13 residues. Trimming pared 3 bases from V and 4 bases from J, leaving 9 bases between. Germline loops: CDR1 SQVTM, CDR2 ANQGSEA.

The rearrangement joins TRBV2 to TRBJ1-4; D gene unclear. The germline gives CDR1 SNHLY, CDR2 FYNNEI. V was clipped by 3 bases and J by 4 bases, with 12 bases between them. This CDR3 has 15 amino acids. Here the CDR3 reads CASSDRAKLNEKLFF. CDR3 bases: TGTGCCAGCAGTGATCGGGCCAAGCTTAATGAAAAACTGTTTTTT.

Concerning this clone: Distinct nucleotide sequences in the sample also encode this CDR3. The chain has TRBV9 and TRBJ2-5; a weak D match, TRBD2 (6 bases). The CDR3 covers 14 residues. Trimming took 0 bases from V and 2 from J, leaving 8 bases between them. From germline, CDR1 is SGDLS and CDR2 YYNGEE. CDR3 sequence (DNA): TGTGCCAGCAGCGTAGCTGCGGGACAAGAGACCCAGTACTTC. It translates to CASSVAAGQETQYF. The full variable domain, with the rest looked up from reference TRBV9 and TRBJ2-5, is DSGVTQTPKHLITATGQRVTLRCSPRSGDLSVYWYQQSLDQGLQFLIQYYNGEERAKGNILERFSAQQFPDLHSELNLSSLELGDSALYFCASSVAAGQETQYFGPGTRLLVL.

J is TRBJ2-1 and V is TRBV19; 8 bases are a match to TRBD2. The CDR3 consists of 15 residues. V trimming: 6 bases; J trimming: 7 bases; junction bases outside the gene matches: 11. The germline gives CDR1 LNHDA, CDR2 SQIVND (reference sequence). CDR3 sequence: CASSPTGLVQNEQFF. The CDR3 coding sequence is TGTGCCAGTAGCCCCACGGGACTAGTACAGAATGAGCAGTTCTTC.

The J gene is TRBJ2-3, the V gene TRBV19, with TRBD1 identical over 7 bases. The germline V gene encodes CDR1 LNHDA and CDR2 SQIVND (reference sequence). This CDR3 is 14 amino acids long. Trimming cost V 5 bases and J 0 bases; bases outside gene matches: 2. The CDR3 bases are TGTGCCAGTAGTGGGACAGTGAGCACAGATACGCAGTATTTT. This codes for CASSGTVSTDTQYF.

The chain couples TRBV18 to TRBJ2-2; D is ambiguous. There are 14 residues in the CDR3. Germline values: CDR1 KGHSH, CDR2 LQKENI. Trimming removed 5 bases at V and 1 base at J, with 8 bases between. CDR3 bases: TGTGCCAGCTCAGAGATCGAGAACACCGGGGAGCTGTTTTTT. Protein sequence: CASSEIENTGELFF.

The gene calls are TRBV5-1 and TRBJ2-3; 9 nucleotides agree with TRBD2. Germline V gives CDR1 SGHRS, CDR2 YFSETQ. Trimming took 5 bases from V and 3 from J; bases not matched to a gene: 4. The CDR3 contains 14 residues. The CDR3, as DNA: TGCGCCAGCAGTTCCAGCGGGAGGACAGATACGCAGTATTTT. This codes for CASSSSGRTDTQYF. The full variable domain, in which reference TRBV5-1 and TRBJ2-3 provide the parts outside the CDR3, is KAGVTQTPRYLIKTRGQQVTLSCSPISGHRSVSWYQQTPGQGLQFLFEYFSETQRNKGNFPGRFSGRQFSNSRSEMNVSTLELGDSALYLCASSSSGRTDTQYFGPGTRLTVL.

The chain is built from TRBV7-8 and TRBJ2-1; a possible D gene is TRBD2 (6 bases). CDR1 and CDR2 (germline): SGHVS, FQNEAQ. V was clipped by 4 bases and J by 4 bases, with 14 bases between them. This CDR3 is built from 15 residues. This CDR3 reads CASSSEGGLYNEQFF. The CDR3 nucleotides read TGTGCCAGCAGCTCTGAGGGAGGCCTATACAATGAGCAGTTCTTC.

The rearrangement joins TRBV5-1 to TRBJ1-1, with 9 bases matching TRBD1. J gave up 4 bases and V 4 bases, and 5 bases lay outside the gene matches. Per germline, CDR1 SGHRS and CDR2 YFSETQ. This CDR3 comprises 14 residues. The DNA for the CDR3 is TGCGCCAGCAGCCCCGGGACAGGGCCCACTGAAGCTTTCTTT. It translates to CASSPGTGPTEAFF.